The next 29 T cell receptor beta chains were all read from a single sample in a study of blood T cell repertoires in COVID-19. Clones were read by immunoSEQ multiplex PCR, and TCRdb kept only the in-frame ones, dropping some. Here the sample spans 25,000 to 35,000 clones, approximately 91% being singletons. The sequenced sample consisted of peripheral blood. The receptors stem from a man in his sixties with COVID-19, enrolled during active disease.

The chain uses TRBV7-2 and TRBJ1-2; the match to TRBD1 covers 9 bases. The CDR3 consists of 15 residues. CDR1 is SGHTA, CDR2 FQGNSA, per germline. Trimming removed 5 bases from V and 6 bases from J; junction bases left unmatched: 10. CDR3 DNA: TGTGCCAGCAGCCTAGTCGGTACAGGGGGCGATGGCTACACCTTC. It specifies CASSLVGTGGDGYTF. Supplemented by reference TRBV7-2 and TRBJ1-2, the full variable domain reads GAGVSQSPSNKVTEKGKDVELRCDPISGHTALYWYRQSLGQGLEFLIYFQGNSAPDKSGLPSDRFSAERTGGSVSTLTIQRTQQEDSAVYLCASSLVGTGGDGYTFGSGTRLTVV.

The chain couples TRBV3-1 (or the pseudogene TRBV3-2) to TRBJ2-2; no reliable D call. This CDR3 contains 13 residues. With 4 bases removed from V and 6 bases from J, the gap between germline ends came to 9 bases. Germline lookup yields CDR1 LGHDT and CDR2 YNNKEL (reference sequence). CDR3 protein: CASSLVPAGELFF. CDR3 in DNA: TGTGCCAGCAGCCTGGTGCCGGCCGGGGAGCTGTTTTTT.

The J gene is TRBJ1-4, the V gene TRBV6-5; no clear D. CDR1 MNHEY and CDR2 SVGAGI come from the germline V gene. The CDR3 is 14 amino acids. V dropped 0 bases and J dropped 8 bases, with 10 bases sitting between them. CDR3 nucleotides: TGTGCCAGCAGTTACTCTCCCCGCCGGGAAAAACTGTTTTTT. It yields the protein CASSYSPRREKLFF.

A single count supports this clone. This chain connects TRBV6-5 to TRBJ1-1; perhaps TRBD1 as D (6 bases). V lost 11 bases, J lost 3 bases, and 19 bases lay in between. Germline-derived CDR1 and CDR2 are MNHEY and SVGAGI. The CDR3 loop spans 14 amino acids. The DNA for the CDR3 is TGTGCCTGCGAACCCGGGACATATTACACTGAAGCTTTCTTT. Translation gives CACEPGTYYTEAFF.

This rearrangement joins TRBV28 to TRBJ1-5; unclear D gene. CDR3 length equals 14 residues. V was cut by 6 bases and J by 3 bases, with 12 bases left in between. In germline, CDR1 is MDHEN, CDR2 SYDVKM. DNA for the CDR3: TGTGCCAGCAGCCCCCTAGAATTCAATCAGCCCCAGCATTTT. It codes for CASSPLEFNQPQHF.

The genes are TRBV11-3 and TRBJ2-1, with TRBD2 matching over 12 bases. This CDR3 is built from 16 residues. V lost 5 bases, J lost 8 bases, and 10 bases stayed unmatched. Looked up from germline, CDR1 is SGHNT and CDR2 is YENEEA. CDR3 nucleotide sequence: TGTGCCAGCAGCCCGCACCCGGGACTAGCGGGCCATGAGCAGTTCTTC. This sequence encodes CASSPHPGLAGHEQFF.

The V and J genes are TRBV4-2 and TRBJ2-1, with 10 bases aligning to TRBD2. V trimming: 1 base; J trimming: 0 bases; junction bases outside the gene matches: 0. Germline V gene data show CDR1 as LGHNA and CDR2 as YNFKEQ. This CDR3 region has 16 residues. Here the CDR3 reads CASSQASGGSYNEQFF. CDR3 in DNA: TGTGCCAGCAGCCAAGCTAGCGGGGGCTCCTACAATGAGCAGTTCTTC.

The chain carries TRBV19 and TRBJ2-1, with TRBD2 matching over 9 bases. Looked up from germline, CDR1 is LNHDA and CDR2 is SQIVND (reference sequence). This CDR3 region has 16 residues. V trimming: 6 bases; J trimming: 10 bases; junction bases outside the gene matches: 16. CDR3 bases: TGTGCCAGTAGCCCCCCGGTAGCGGGAGTCCCGCGGGAGCAGTTCTTC. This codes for CASSPPVAGVPREQFF.

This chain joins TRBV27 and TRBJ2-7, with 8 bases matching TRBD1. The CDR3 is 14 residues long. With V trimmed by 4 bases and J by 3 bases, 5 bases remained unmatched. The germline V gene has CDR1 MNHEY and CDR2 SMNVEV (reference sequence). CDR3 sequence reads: CASSSAGGGYEQYF. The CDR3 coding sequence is TGTGCCAGCAGTTCGGCAGGGGGCGGCTACGAGCAGTACTTC.

The DNA of the CDR3 is TGCGCCAGCAGCCTACAGAAGCAAACCGGGGAGCTGTTTTTT. This codes for CASSLQKQTGELFF. This sequence joins TRBV5-1 and TRBJ2-2; D is uncertain. The CDR3 totals 14 residues. The V gene's germline CDR1 is SGHRS and CDR2 YFSETQ. Trimming left V 4 bases short and J 5 bases short, with 12 bases between.

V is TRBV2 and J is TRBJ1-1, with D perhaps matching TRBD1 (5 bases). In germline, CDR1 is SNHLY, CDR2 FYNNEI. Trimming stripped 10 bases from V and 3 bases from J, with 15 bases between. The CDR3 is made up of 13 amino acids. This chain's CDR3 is CATRDGGDTEAFF. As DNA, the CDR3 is TGTGCCACTAGGGACGGGGGTGACACTGAAGCTTTCTTT. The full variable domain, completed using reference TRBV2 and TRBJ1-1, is EPEVTQTPSHQVTQMGQEVILRCVPISNHLYFYWYRQILGQKVEFLVSFYNNEISEKSEIFDDQFSVERPDGSNFTLKIRSTKLEDSAMYFCATRDGGDTEAFFGQGTRLTVV.

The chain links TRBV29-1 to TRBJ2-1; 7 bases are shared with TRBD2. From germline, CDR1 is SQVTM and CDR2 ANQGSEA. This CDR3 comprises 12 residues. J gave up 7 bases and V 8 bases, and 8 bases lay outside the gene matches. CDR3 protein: CSLGLAANEQFF. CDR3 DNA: TGCAGCCTGGGGCTAGCGGCAAATGAGCAGTTCTTC.

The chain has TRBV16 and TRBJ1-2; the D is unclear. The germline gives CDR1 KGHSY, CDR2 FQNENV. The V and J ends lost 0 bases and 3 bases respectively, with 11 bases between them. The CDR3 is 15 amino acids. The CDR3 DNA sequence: TGTGCCAGCAGCCAATCCCCAACAGACCACTATGGCTACACCTTC. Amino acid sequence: CASSQSPTDHYGYTF.

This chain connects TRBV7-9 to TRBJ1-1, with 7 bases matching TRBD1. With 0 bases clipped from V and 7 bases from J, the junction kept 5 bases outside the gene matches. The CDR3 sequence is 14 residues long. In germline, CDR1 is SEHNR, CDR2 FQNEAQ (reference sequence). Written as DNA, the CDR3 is TGTGCCAGCAGCTTAGCAGGGGGCGGCGGTGAAGCTTTCTTT. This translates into CASSLAGGGGEAFF.

Here the CDR3 DNA reads TGTGCCAGCAGCCGACAGGCCAGCAGCTATGGCTACACCTTC. Its protein is CASSRQASSYGYTF. The chain carries TRBV6-2 or TRBV6-3 and TRBJ1-2, with D possibly matching TRBD1 (6 bases). Germline V lookup: CDR1 MNHEY, CDR2 SVGEGT. Trimming removed 6 bases at V and 4 bases at J, with 15 bases between. The CDR3 totals 14 residues.

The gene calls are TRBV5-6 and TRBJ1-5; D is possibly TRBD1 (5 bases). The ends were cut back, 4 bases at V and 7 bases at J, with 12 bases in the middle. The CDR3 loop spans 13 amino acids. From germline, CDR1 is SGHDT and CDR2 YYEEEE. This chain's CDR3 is CASSRGVGQPQHF. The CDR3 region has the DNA TGTGCCAGCAGCCGGGGGGTCGGGCAGCCCCAGCATTTT.

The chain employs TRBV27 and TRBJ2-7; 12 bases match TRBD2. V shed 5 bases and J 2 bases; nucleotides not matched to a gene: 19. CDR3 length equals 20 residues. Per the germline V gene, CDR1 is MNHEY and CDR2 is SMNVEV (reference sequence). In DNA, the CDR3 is TGTGCCAGCAGTCCCCGCGGGGGGTCACTAGCGGGAGGAAAACCCTACGAGCAGTACTTC. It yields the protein CASSPRGGSLAGGKPYEQYF.

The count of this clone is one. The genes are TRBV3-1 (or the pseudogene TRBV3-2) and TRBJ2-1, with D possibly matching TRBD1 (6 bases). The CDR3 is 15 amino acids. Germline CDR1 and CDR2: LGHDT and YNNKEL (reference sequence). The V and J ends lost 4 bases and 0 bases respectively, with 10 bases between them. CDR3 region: CASSPRGSSYNEQFF. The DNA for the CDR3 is TGTGCCAGCAGCCCAAGGGGGAGCTCCTACAATGAGCAGTTCTTC.

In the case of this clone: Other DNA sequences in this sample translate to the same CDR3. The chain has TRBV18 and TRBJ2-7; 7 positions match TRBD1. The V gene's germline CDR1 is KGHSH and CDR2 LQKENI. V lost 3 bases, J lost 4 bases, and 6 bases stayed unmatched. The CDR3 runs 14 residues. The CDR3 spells CASSPGTASYEQYF. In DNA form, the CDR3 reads TGTGCCAGCTCACCCGGGACAGCAAGTTACGAGCAGTACTTC.

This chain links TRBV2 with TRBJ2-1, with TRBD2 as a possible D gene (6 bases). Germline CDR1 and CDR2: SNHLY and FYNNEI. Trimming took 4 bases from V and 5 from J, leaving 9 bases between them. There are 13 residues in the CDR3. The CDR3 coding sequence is TGTGCCAGCAGTGTCGGACTAAACAATGAGCAGTTCTTC. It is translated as CASSVGLNNEQFF.

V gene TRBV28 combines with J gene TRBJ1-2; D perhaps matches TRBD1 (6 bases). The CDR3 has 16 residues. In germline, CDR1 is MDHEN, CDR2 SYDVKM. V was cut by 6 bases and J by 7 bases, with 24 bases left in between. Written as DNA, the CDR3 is TGTGCCAGCAGACGTCCGGTGTTGGGGGCGCGGCGTGGCTACACCTTC. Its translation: CASRRPVLGARRGYTF.

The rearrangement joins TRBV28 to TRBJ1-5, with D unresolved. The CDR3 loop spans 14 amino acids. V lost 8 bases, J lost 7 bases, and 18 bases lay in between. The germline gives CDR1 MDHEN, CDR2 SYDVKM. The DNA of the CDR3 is TGTGCCAGCGCCGAGGAATCCCGAAGGCAGCCCCAGCATTTT. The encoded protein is CASAEESRRQPQHF.

The CDR3 nucleotides are TGCAGCGTTGACGGACAGGCCCCGAATACGCAGTATTTT. Its protein product is CSVDGQAPNTQYF. The V call is TRBV29-1, the J call TRBJ2-3; 7 bases are shared with TRBD1. The junction had 7 bases not matched to a gene; V was cut back by 3 bases and J by 7 bases. Germline V gives CDR1 SQVTM, CDR2 ANQGSEA. The CDR3 sequence is 13 residues long.

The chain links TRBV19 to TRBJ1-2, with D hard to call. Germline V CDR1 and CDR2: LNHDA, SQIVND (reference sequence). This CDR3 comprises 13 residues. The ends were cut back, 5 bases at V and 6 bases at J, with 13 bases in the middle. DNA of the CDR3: TGTGCCAGTAGTTTCCCGGGTACGAATGGCTACACCTTC. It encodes CASSFPGTNGYTF.

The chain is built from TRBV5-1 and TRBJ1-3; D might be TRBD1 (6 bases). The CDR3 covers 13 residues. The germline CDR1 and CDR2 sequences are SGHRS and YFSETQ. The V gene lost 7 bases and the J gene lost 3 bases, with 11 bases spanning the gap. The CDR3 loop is CASRTALGNTIYF. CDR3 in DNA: TGCGCCAGCCGGACAGCTCTTGGAAACACCATATATTTT.

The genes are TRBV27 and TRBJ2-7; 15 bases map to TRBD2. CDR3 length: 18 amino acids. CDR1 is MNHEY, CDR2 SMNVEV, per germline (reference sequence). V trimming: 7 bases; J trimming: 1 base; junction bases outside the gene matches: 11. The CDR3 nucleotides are TGTGCCAGCATCCCTGGGGGACTAGCGGGAGGTAAATCCTACGAGCAGTACTTC. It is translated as CASIPGGLAGGKSYEQYF.

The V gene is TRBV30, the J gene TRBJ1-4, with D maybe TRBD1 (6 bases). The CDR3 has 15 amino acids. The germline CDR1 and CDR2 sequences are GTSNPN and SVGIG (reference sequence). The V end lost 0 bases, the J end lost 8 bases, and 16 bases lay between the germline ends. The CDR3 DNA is TGTGCCTGGAGTGTAACTCCTGGGGGCTCGGAAAAACTGTTTTTT. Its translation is CAWSVTPGGSEKLFF.

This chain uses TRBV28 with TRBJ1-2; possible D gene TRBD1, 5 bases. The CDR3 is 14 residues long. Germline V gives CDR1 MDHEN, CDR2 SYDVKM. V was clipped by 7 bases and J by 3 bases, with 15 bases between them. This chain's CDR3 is CASNPGRGYYGYTF. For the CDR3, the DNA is TGTGCCAGCAACCCCGGGCGGGGGTACTATGGCTACACCTTC.

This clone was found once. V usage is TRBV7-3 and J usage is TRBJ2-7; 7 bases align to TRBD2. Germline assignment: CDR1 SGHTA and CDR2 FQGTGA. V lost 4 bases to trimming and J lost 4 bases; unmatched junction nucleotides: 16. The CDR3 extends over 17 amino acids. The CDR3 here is CASSSHRFGREFYEQYF. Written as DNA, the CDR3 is TGTGCCAGCAGCTCGCACCGTTTTGGGCGGGAGTTTTACGAGCAGTACTTC.